This record concerns one T cell receptor beta chain sequence. Its antigen is not identified. After extraction with the RNeasy kit, about 0.45 to 1 ug of the RNA was reverse transcribed using random hexamers. An immunoSEQ multiplex PCR generated amplified TCR beta CDR3 products spanning 54 Vbeta and 13 Jbeta. TCRdb reanalysed the immunoSEQ multiplex PCR reads using MiXCR and keeps one entry per CDR3 protein. The sample carries about 110,000 distinct CDR3 sequences, around 97% recorded once. TCR beta was sequenced from blood CD8+ and CD4+ T cells. Both CD4+ and CD8+ T cells were negatively isolated, and TEMRA cells underwent FACS enrichment. Trimming cost V 0 bases and J 2 bases; bases outside gene matches: 10. Germline lookup yields CDR1 SGHNT and CDR2 YYREEE (reference sequence). This CDR3 contains 17 residues. This sample is part of a study of CD8 T cells in Susac syndrome. Study-level results: It was acknowledged by the study that relatively few individuals were included in its TCR sequencing and HLA analysis.

The sample comprised CD4+ T cells from PBMCs. This clonotype was obtained from a human donor in good health. This chain links TRBV5-4 with TRBJ2-7, with 8 bases identical to TRBD2. The CDR3 sequence is CASSLGLGGRLAYEQYF. CDR3 DNA: TGTGCCAGCAGCTTGGGCCTGGGCGGGAGGCTCGCCTACGAGCAGTACTTC.